This TCR beta chain was sequenced for a study of graft-versus-host responses after intestinal transplantation. Background on the study: Tacrolimus and steroids were given for about 3 years to all recipients after anti-thymocyte globulin induction. General study findings and limits: Recipient marrow harbored GvH clones, some of which surfaced first in ileum or blood.

Germline V gene lookup returns CDR1 SEHNR and CDR2 FQNEAQ (reference sequence). This CDR3 has 11 amino acids. The repertoire was sequenced with immunoSEQ multiplex PCR; TCRdb's copy has only in-frame clones and lacks some. The sample contains 40,000 or so clones, around 90% of which appear only once. Once graft tissue had been processed, intraepithelial and lamina propria lymphocytes were released. Regarding this clone: Its target is unknown. Germline and junction disagree at one end, which may indicate a read error.

V gene TRBV7-9 combines with J gene TRBJ2-3; tentative D call: TRBD2 (7 bases). This TCR was recovered from a human patient who received an intestinal transplant, so some T cells may come from the graft donor. This specimen consisted of ileum tissue, obtained 204 days after intestinal transplant. For the CDR3, the DNA is TGCGGGGGGCCGCACACAGATACGCAGTATTTT. Translation: CGGPHTDTQYF.